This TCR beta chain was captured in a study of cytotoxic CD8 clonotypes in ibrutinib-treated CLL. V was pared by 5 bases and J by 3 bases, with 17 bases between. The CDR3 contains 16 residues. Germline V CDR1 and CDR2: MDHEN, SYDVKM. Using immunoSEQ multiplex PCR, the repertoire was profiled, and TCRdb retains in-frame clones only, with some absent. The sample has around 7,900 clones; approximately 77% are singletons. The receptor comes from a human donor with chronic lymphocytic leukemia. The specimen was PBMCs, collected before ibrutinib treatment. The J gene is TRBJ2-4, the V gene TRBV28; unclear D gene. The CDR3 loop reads CASSLSRGSVKNIQYF. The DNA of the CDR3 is TGTGCCAGCAGTCTCTCCCGTGGCAGCGTCAAAAACATTCAGTACTTC.